One sample yielded the 30 T cell receptor beta chains listed below, sequenced in a study of cytomegalovirus exposure and HLA in healthy donors. It was with 60 Vbeta and 13 Jbeta primers that the PCR ran. Method: immunoSEQ multiplex PCR; TCRdb's copy keeps in-frame clones and lacks some. This table holds tens of thousands of clones. Sequenced sample: PBMCs. The receptors were sampled from a woman aged 55-75 years in good health and CMV-seropositive.

V and J are TRBV5-1 and TRBJ1-3; tentative D call: TRBD1 (6 bases). Germline V lookup: CDR1 SGHRS, CDR2 YFSETQ. The V gene lost 0 bases and the J gene lost 3 bases, with 10 bases spanning the gap. The CDR3 is 15 residues long. The CDR3 DNA follows: TGCGCCAGCAGCTTGGTGGGGGCGGATGGAAACACCATATATTTT. Translation: CASSLVGADGNTIYF. Variable domain in full (rest from reference TRBV5-1 and TRBJ1-3): KAGVTQTPRYLIKTRGQQVTLSCSPISGHRSVSWYQQTPGQGLQFLFEYFSETQRNKGNFPGRFSGRQFSNSRSEMNVSTLELGDSALYLCASSLVGADGNTIYFGEGSWLTVV.

The chain carries TRBV6-5 and TRBJ1-1; 8 bases are a match to TRBD1. The CDR3 covers 15 residues. CDR1 and CDR2 from the germline V gene are MNHEY and SVGAGI. V lost 5 bases and J lost 5; bases outside the gene matches: 10. The DNA for the CDR3 is TGTGCCAGCAGTCTTAGACAGGGGACCGGGACTGAAGCTTTCTTT. Translated: CASSLRQGTGTEAFF.

The chain is built from TRBV7-2 and TRBJ1-1; TRBD1 is a possible D gene (5 bases). The ends were cut back, 5 bases at V and 1 base at J, with 17 bases in the middle. Per germline, CDR1 SGHTA and CDR2 FQGNSA. The CDR3 is made up of 16 amino acids. CDR3 bases: TGTGCCAGCAGCGTAACGGCCGGGACTGCGAACACTGAAGCTTTCTTT. Amino acid sequence: CASSVTAGTANTEAFF.

The chain recombines TRBV6-5 with TRBJ1-1; 8 positions agree with TRBD1. With 4 bases clipped from V and 0 bases from J, the junction kept 7 bases outside the gene matches. The CDR3 sequence is 16 residues long. Looked up from germline, CDR1 is MNHEY and CDR2 is SVGAGI. CDR3 DNA: TGTGCCAGCAGTTCCGGACAGGGAAACATGAACACTGAAGCTTTCTTT. Protein sequence: CASSSGQGNMNTEAFF.

The genes are TRBV6-5 and TRBJ1-1, with 11 nucleotides matching TRBD1. J lost 8 bases, V lost 0 bases, and 5 bases had no gene match. This CDR3 region has 15 residues. In germline, CDR1 is MNHEY, CDR2 SVGAGI. This CDR3 reads CASSYSWTGGVEAFF. The CDR3 DNA follows: TGTGCCAGCAGTTACTCGTGGACAGGGGGCGTAGAAGCTTTCTTT.

This chain's CDR3 is CASSPSGGAIDTQYF. The CDR3 DNA reads TGTGCCAGCTCCCCTAGCGGGGGGGCCATAGATACGCAGTATTTT. The gene calls are TRBV18 and TRBJ2-3; 12 positions match TRBD2. This CDR3 spans 15 amino acids. CDR1 KGHSH and CDR2 LQKENI come from the germline V gene. V lost 6 bases to trimming and J lost 5 bases; unmatched junction nucleotides: 6.

V gene TRBV6-5 combines with J gene TRBJ1-5; TRBD1 aligns across 10 bases. This CDR3 comprises 15 residues. Germline values: CDR1 MNHEY, CDR2 SVGAGI. V was pared by 5 bases and J by 5 bases, with 6 bases of the junction left unmatched. The chain's CDR3 is CASSPGQGGDQPQHF. CDR3 coding DNA: TGTGCCAGCAGTCCCGGACAGGGGGGAGATCAGCCCCAGCATTTT.

CDR3 DNA: TGTGCCAGCAGTTTCCGGACTAGCGGGGGGGTCCCGAGATCCGAAGATACGCAGTATTTT. It encodes CASSFRTSGGVPRSEDTQYF. The V and J genes are TRBV28 and TRBJ2-3; 15 bases align to TRBD2. V gave up 3 bases and J gave up 5 bases; unmatched junction bases: 15. Germline CDR1 is MDHEN and CDR2 is SYDVKM. The CDR3 consists of 20 residues.

The chain combines TRBV28 with TRBJ2-7, with D tentatively TRBD1 (5 bases). V lost 10 bases and J lost 2, with 21 bases in between. Germline-derived CDR1 and CDR2 are MDHEN and SYDVKM. This CDR3 contains 15 residues. CDR3 sequence: CATQVMQGQTYEQYF. For the CDR3, the DNA is TGTGCCACCCAGGTCATGCAGGGCCAAACCTACGAGCAGTACTTC.

This rearrangement joins TRBV6-1 to TRBJ1-2, with D hard to call. V was shortened by 6 bases and J by 1 base, with 15 bases between the two germline ends. The germline CDR1 and CDR2 sequences are MNHNS and SASEGT. The CDR3 length is 15 residues. The DNA of the CDR3 is TGTGCCAGCAGGCCCCTCGGGAGAGTTAACTATGGCTACACCTTC. Translating it yields CASRPLGRVNYGYTF.

The chain uses TRBV6-4 and TRBJ2-1, with a weak D call TRBD1 (6 bases). Germline V lookup: CDR1 MRHNA, CDR2 SNTAGT. Trimming removed 4 bases from V and 5 bases from J, with 15 bases in between. CDR3 length: 15 amino acids. DNA of the CDR3: TGTGCCAGCAGTGCCCGAGGCACAGGGAACAATGAGCAGTTCTTC. Its translation is CASSARGTGNNEQFF.

The chain uses TRBV5-1 and TRBJ1-5, with 7 nucleotides matching TRBD1. Germline lookup yields CDR1 SGHRS and CDR2 YFSETQ. V trimming: 0 bases; J trimming: 6 bases; junction bases outside the gene matches: 3. This CDR3 spans 14 amino acids. In DNA, the CDR3 is TGCGCCAGCAGCTTGGAAGGGGGCGCTCAGCCCCAGCATTTT. As protein: CASSLEGGAQPQHF.

The V call is TRBV18, the J call TRBJ2-3, with 8 bases matching TRBD2. From germline, CDR1 is KGHSH and CDR2 LQKENI. The CDR3 has 16 residues. V shed 5 bases and J 5 bases; nucleotides not matched to a gene: 12. DNA of the CDR3: TGTGCCAGCTCAAATCGGGAGGGCCCCTCAGGAGATACGCAGTATTTT. It yields the protein CASSNREGPSGDTQYF. Based on the CDR3 plus reference TRBV18 and TRBJ2-3, the full variable domain is NAGVMQNPRHLVRRRGQEARLRCSPMKGHSHVYWYRQLPEEGLKFMVYLQKENIIDESGMPKERFSAEFPKEGPSILRIQQVVRGDSAAYFCASSNREGPSGDTQYFGPGTRLTVL.

The V gene is TRBV11-3, the J gene TRBJ2-7, with 7 bases aligning to TRBD2. Germline values: CDR1 SGHNT, CDR2 YENEEA. The CDR3 sequence is 14 residues long. Losses at the gene ends were 5 bases for V and 0 bases for J; bases not matched to a gene: 4. CDR3 nucleotides: TGTGCCAGCAGCACTCGGGGGGTCTCCTACGAGCAGTACTTC. Protein: CASSTRGVSYEQYF.

The chain recombines TRBV27 with TRBJ2-7, with a weak D call TRBD1 (5 bases). Per germline, CDR1 MNHEY and CDR2 SMNVEV (reference sequence). This CDR3 has 13 amino acids. Trimming stripped 5 bases from V and 7 bases from J, with 15 bases between. DNA for the CDR3: TGTGCCAGCAGTCCGTACAGGCCCGGAGAGCAGTACTTC. Translating gives CASSPYRPGEQYF.

The chain couples TRBV5-1 to TRBJ1-1, with TRBD1 as a possible D gene (5 bases). The V end was cut by 0 bases, the J end by 6 bases, with 12 bases between. The CDR3 consists of 14 residues. Looked up from germline, CDR1 is SGHRS and CDR2 is YFSETQ. The CDR3 reads CASSLDVGAPEAFF. CDR3 DNA sequence: TGCGCCAGCAGCTTGGATGTAGGGGCCCCTGAAGCTTTCTTT.

V usage is TRBV4-3 and J usage is TRBJ2-2; D may be TRBD1 (6 bases). From germline, CDR1 is LGHNA and CDR2 YSLEER. Trimming cost V 6 bases and J 0 bases, with 8 bases left between them. CDR3 size: 14 residues. The CDR3, as DNA: TGCGCCAGCAGGCAGGGGTCGAACACCGGGGAGCTGTTTTTT. Translation: CASRQGSNTGELFF.

CDR3 in DNA: TGTGCCAGCAGCTCGGATAGCGGGGGGTCGGTAGAGACCCAGTACTTC. It specifies CASSSDSGGSVETQYF. This chain connects TRBV5-4 to TRBJ2-5; 10 positions agree with TRBD2. Germline V gene lookup returns CDR1 SGHNT and CDR2 YYREEE (reference sequence). V was clipped by 3 bases and J by 4 bases; unmatched bases: 9. The CDR3 length is 16 residues.

The chain is built from TRBV7-9 and TRBJ2-1, with 8 bases fitting TRBD2. This CDR3 has 14 amino acids. V was clipped by 6 bases and J by 2 bases; unmatched bases: 3. In germline, CDR1 is SEHNR, CDR2 FQNEAQ (reference sequence). This CDR3 reads CASSRGGTYNEQFF. The CDR3, as DNA: TGTGCCAGCAGTCGCGGGGGGACCTACAATGAGCAGTTCTTC.

The CDR3 loop reads CASRWWGGKAEAFF. CDR3 coding DNA: TGTGCCAGCCGTTGGTGGGGGGGAAAAGCTGAAGCTTTCTTT. J is TRBJ1-1 and V is TRBV2; weak D call: TRBD1 (5 bases). V lost 8 bases to trimming and J lost 6 bases, with 19 bases between them. Germline V gives CDR1 SNHLY, CDR2 FYNNEI. CDR3 length: 14 amino acids.

The rearrangement links TRBV19 to TRBJ2-1, with 11 positions matching TRBD2. Germline V gene sequence: CDR1 LNHDA, CDR2 SQIVND (reference sequence). The trim removed 4 bases at V and 0 bases at J, leaving 5 bases unmatched. This CDR3 is built from 17 residues. In DNA form, the CDR3 reads TGTGCCAGTAGTAAGGCTAGCGGGGGGAGCTCCTACAATGAGCAGTTCTTC. Translating gives CASSKASGGSSYNEQFF.

The chain recombines TRBV29-1 with TRBJ1-1; D uncertain. The CDR3 length is 11 residues. The V end lost 3 bases, the J end lost 7 bases, and 9 bases lay between the germline ends. From germline, CDR1 is SQVTM and CDR2 ANQGSEA. The CDR3 bases are TGCAGCGTTGATGTGAAGCTTGAAGCTTTCTTT. Residues: CSVDVKLEAFF.

The V gene is TRBV7-2, the J gene TRBJ2-7, with 8 bases aligning to TRBD2. V trimming: 5 bases; J trimming: 2 bases; junction bases outside the gene matches: 8. There are 15 residues in the CDR3. Per the germline V gene, CDR1 is SGHTA and CDR2 is FQGNSA. CDR3: CASSQIGRGAYEQYF. The CDR3 DNA sequence: TGTGCCAGCAGCCAAATCGGGAGGGGGGCCTACGAGCAGTACTTC.

The V gene is TRBV5-1, the J gene TRBJ2-5; 9 nucleotides line up with TRBD2. CDR3 length: 15 residues. Germline loops: CDR1 SGHRS, CDR2 YFSETQ. After removal of 0 bases from V and 4 bases from J, the junction contained 4 bases not matched to a gene. The CDR3, as DNA: TGCGCCAGCAGCTTGGTGGCGGGGGGGCCAGAGACCCAGTACTTC. The encoded protein is CASSLVAGGPETQYF.

The gene calls are TRBV28 and TRBJ1-2; D is unresolved. The CDR3 spans 13 residues. With 2 bases removed from V and 0 bases from J, the gap between germline ends came to 4 bases. From germline, CDR1 is MDHEN and CDR2 SYDVKM. The CDR3 is CASSLNTNYGYTF. CDR3 nucleotides: TGTGCCAGCAGTTTAAACACTAACTATGGCTACACCTTC.

The rearrangement joins TRBV7-8 to TRBJ2-2; 9 nucleotides line up with TRBD1. The CDR3 loop spans 17 amino acids. J gave up 5 bases and V 4 bases, and 11 bases lay outside the gene matches. The germline V gene encodes CDR1 SGHVS and CDR2 FQNEAQ. The CDR3 reads CASSSENRGHGTGELFF. The CDR3 coding sequence is TGTGCCAGCAGCTCAGAGAACAGGGGGCACGGGACCGGGGAGCTGTTTTTT.

This chain uses TRBV4-3 with TRBJ1-6; TRBD1 aligns across 9 bases. The trim removed 4 bases at V and 7 bases at J, leaving 8 bases unmatched. This CDR3 is built from 16 residues. Germline V CDR1 and CDR2: LGHNA, YSLEER. CDR3 sequence (DNA): TGCGCCAGCAGCCCGTCGGGACAGGGACCAAATTCACCCCTCCACTTT. This encodes CASSPSGQGPNSPLHF.

V and J are TRBV29-1 and TRBJ2-1; 8 bases are a match to TRBD1. This CDR3 is built from 10 residues. The V gene's germline CDR1 is SQVTM and CDR2 ANQGSEA. Trimming at V came to 4 bases and at J to 12 bases, leaving 2 bases not matched to a gene. The CDR3 DNA sequence: TGCAGCGTTGTGGGGACAGGGCAGTTCTTC. Its protein product is CSVVGTGQFF.

The rearrangement links TRBV5-8 to TRBJ2-3; D might be TRBD2 (6 bases). With 4 bases removed from V and 0 bases from J, the gap between germline ends came to 21 bases. The CDR3 is 18 residues long. Per germline, CDR1 SGHTS and CDR2 YDEGEE. In nucleotides, the CDR3 is TGTGCCAGCAGCCCTGGTATGGGGACTTTCCTTAGCACAGATACGCAGTATTTT. Residues: CASSPGMGTFLSTDTQYF. The complete variable domain, with remaining parts taken from reference TRBV5-8 and TRBJ2-3, reads EAGVTQSPTHLIKTRGQQATLRCSPISGHTSVYWYQQALGLGLQFLLWYDEGEERNRGNFPPRFSGRQFPNYSSELNVNALELEDSALYLCASSPGMGTFLSTDTQYFGPGTRLTVL.

The chain employs TRBV7-8 and TRBJ2-7; TRBD1 is a possible D gene (6 bases). The germline V gene encodes CDR1 SGHVS and CDR2 FQNEAQ. Trimming pared 6 bases from V and 3 bases from J, leaving 12 bases between. The CDR3 consists of 13 residues. The CDR3 reads CASSRDNSYEQYF. The CDR3 nucleotides read TGTGCCAGCAGTCGGGACAATAGCTACGAGCAGTACTTC.